This T cell receptor (beta chain) derives from a study of blood T cell repertoires in COVID-19. Libraries were prepared by immunoSEQ multiplex PCR; TCRdb keeps only in-frame clonotypes and omits some of them. The sample yields roughly 70,000 clones, around four fifths seen once. The CDR3 extends over 17 amino acids. Per the germline V gene, CDR1 is MDHEN and CDR2 is SYDVKM. The V and J ends lost 7 bases and 2 bases respectively, with 21 bases between them. Input material: peripheral blood. The receptor comes from a man between 60 and 70 years old with COVID-19, enrolled during active disease. The chain carries TRBV28 and TRBJ1-5; maybe TRBD1 (5 bases). The CDR3 loop is CASTPTHGGGGNQPQHF. CDR3 nucleotides: TGTGCCAGCACCCCTACCCACGGGGGTGGCGGCAATCAGCCCCAGCATTTT.